The 23 T cell receptor beta chains listed next were all sequenced from one sample in a study of T cell repertoires in cytomegalovirus infection. Each CDR3 protein is one row after TCRdb ran MiXCR on the reads. The profile shows 700,000 to 950,000 distinct CDR3 sequences, about 33% of them singletons. Their antigens remain unidentified. The specimen was cultured CD8+ T cells from PBMCs, collected from culture after CMV antigen stimulation. These TCRs come from a human donor in good health (CMV status not recorded). Some clones in this sample may be carry-over from other donors' samples.

J is TRBJ1-3 and V is TRBV7-1, with unresolved D. TRBV7-1 is noted as an ORF with a role that remains uncertain. This CDR3 contains 13 residues. Trimming cost V 5 bases and J 4 bases, with 9 bases left between them. Here the CDR3 DNA reads TGTGCCAGCAGCGGGGAAAGGGGAAACACCATATATTTT. As protein: CASSGERGNTIYF.

The chain carries TRBV6-6 and TRBJ2-3; D is undetermined. V shed 4 bases and J shed 6 bases, with 14 bases lying between them. The CDR3 length is 14 residues. Germline assignment: CDR1 MNHNY and CDR2 SVGAGI (reference sequence). The DNA of the CDR3 is TGTGCCAGCAGTTTGACGACTGCACGGGATACGCAGTATTTT. Its protein product is CASSLTTARDTQYF.

The chain links TRBV6-1 to TRBJ2-1; D is unclear. The germline V and J ends were trimmed by 5 bases and 4 bases, with 12 bases remaining between them. The CDR3 consists of 14 residues. Germline CDR1 reads MNHNS; CDR2 reads SASEGT. CDR3 coding DNA: TGTGCCAGCAGTAAGCTTACCCTATACAATGAGCAGTTCTTC. It is translated as CASSKLTLYNEQFF.

This chain connects TRBV7-6 to TRBJ2-3; TRBD2 is a possible D gene (6 bases). CDR3 size: 15 residues. Germline V gives CDR1 SGHVS, CDR2 FNYEAQ. V lost 5 bases to trimming and J lost 3 bases, with 15 bases between them. CDR3 in DNA: TGTGCCAGCAGCGCCGGGGCAGGGACTACAGATACGCAGTATTTT. Translation gives CASSAGAGTTDTQYF.

The J gene is TRBJ1-1, the V gene TRBV7-9; D is unclear. With 0 bases removed from V and 0 bases from J, the gap between germline ends came to 11 bases. This CDR3 is built from 16 residues. CDR1 SEHNR and CDR2 FQNEAQ come from the germline V gene (reference sequence). The CDR3 DNA is TGTGCCAGCAGCTTAGCGTTTCAAGGAATGAACACTGAAGCTTTCTTT. Its translation: CASSLAFQGMNTEAFF. Combining the CDR3 with reference TRBV7-9 and TRBJ1-1 gives the whole variable domain DTGVSQNPRHKITKRGQNVTFRCDPISEHNRLYWYRQTLGQGPEFLTYFQNEAQLEKSRLLSDRFSAERPKGSFSTLEIQRTEQGDSAMYLCASSLAFQGMNTEAFFGQGTRLTVV.

The V call is TRBV6-2 or TRBV6-3, the J call TRBJ1-5, with 8 bases lining up with TRBD1. This CDR3 spans 17 amino acids. The V segment lost 5 bases and the J segment 6 bases; nucleotides outside the gene matches: 15. Germline loops: CDR1 MNHEY, CDR2 SVGEGT. The CDR3 region is CASSDLARDRTIQPQHF. The CDR3 DNA is TGTGCCAGCAGTGACCTCGCCCGGGACAGGACCATTCAGCCCCAGCATTTT.

This sequence joins TRBV10-3 and TRBJ2-5; TRBD2 matches 9 bases. Per germline, CDR1 ENHRY and CDR2 SYGVKD. With 2 bases clipped from V and 5 bases from J, the junction kept 6 bases outside the gene matches. This CDR3 is 15 amino acids long. Written as DNA, the CDR3 is TGTGCCATCAGTGAGGGTAGCGGGGGTAAGGAGACCCAGTACTTC. It encodes CAISEGSGGKETQYF.

In this sample, this clonotype turned up a few times. One end of the junction varies from germline; a read error may be responsible. The chain has TRBV6-4 and TRBJ1-1, with a possible D match to TRBD1 (6 bases). This CDR3 comprises 13 residues. Germline V gene data show CDR1 as MRHNA and CDR2 as SNTAGT. CDR3: CTSSQGGNTEAFF. The CDR3, as DNA: TGTACCAGTTCACAGGGAGGGAACACTGAAGCTTTCTTT.

This clonotype came up a few times. The chain combines TRBV14 with TRBJ2-3, with 9 bases fitting TRBD1. Germline V CDR1 and CDR2: SGHDN, FVKESK. CDR3 length: 17 amino acids. The trim removed 2 bases at V and 3 bases at J, leaving 9 bases unmatched. The DNA for the CDR3 is TGTGCCAGCAGCCAACCCTACAGGGGGCGGTGGACAGATACGCAGTATTTT. Protein sequence: CASSQPYRGRWTDTQYF.

This clonotype was detected only a few times. This sequence joins TRBV7-9 and TRBJ2-1, with D perhaps matching TRBD1 (5 bases). CDR3 length equals 11 residues. Germline loops: CDR1 SEHNR, CDR2 FQNEAQ (reference sequence). Trimming shortened V by 5 bases and J by 9 bases, and 8 bases separated the two germline ends. CDR3 loop: CASSGAPEQFF. The CDR3 nucleotides read TGTGCCAGCAGCGGGGCCCCTGAGCAGTTCTTC.

This rearrangement joins TRBV27 to TRBJ2-7, with 8 bases matching TRBD1. The CDR3 contains 14 residues. J lost 7 bases, V lost 5 bases, and 10 bases had no gene match. CDR1 is MNHEY and CDR2 is SMNVEV in the germline V gene (reference sequence). The CDR3 nucleotides read TGTGCCAGCAGTCTAAGGACAGGGTTCGGGGAGCAGTACTTC. Translation gives CASSLRTGFGEQYF.

This clonotype appeared once. V gene TRBV3-1 combines with J gene TRBJ2-5; TRBD2 aligns across 9 bases. Losses at the gene ends were 4 bases for V and 5 bases for J; bases not matched to a gene: 8. This CDR3 contains 15 residues. Germline V gene data show CDR1 as LGHDT and CDR2 as YNNKEL (reference sequence). Here the CDR3 reads CASSLAGDQGETQYF. In nucleotides, the CDR3 is TGTGCCAGCAGCCTAGCGGGGGATCAGGGGGAGACCCAGTACTTC.

This clonotype was seen at least ten times. This rearrangement joins TRBV7-6 to TRBJ1-1, with no clear D. The V end was cut by 1 base, the J end by 12 bases, with 9 bases between. Germline V CDR1 and CDR2: SGHVS, FNYEAQ. The CDR3 loop spans 11 amino acids. In DNA, the CDR3 is TGTGCCAGCAGCTTAGGTACGGACTCTTTCTTT. It codes for CASSLGTDSFF. The whole variable domain, filled in from reference TRBV7-6 and TRBJ1-1, reads GAGVSQSPRYKVTKRGQDVALRCDPISGHVSLYWYRQALGQGPEFLTYFNYEAQQDKSGLPNDRFSAERPEGSISTLTIQRTEQRDSAMYRCASSLGTDSFFGQGTRLTVV.

The rearrangement links TRBV7-2 to TRBJ2-7; D ambiguous. The CDR3 is made up of 14 amino acids. Germline loops: CDR1 SGHTA, CDR2 FQGNSA. With 0 bases removed from V and 4 bases from J, the gap between germline ends came to 10 bases. The CDR3 spells CASSLAGPGYEQYF. CDR3 bases: TGTGCCAGCAGCTTAGCCGGACCCGGTTACGAGCAGTACTTC.

This clonotype was picked up a small number of times. The J gene is TRBJ2-7, the V gene TRBV12-3 or TRBV12-4; 9 nucleotides agree with TRBD2. The CDR3 spans 14 residues. The V segment lost 5 bases and the J segment 5 bases; nucleotides outside the gene matches: 7. This CDR3 is CASSRGRGLDEQYF. In DNA, the CDR3 is TGTGCCAGCAGTCGCGGGAGGGGGCTCGACGAGCAGTACTTC.

This clonotype was detected a few times. This chain links TRBV19 with TRBJ1-1; 10 positions match TRBD1. This CDR3 has 17 amino acids. Looked up from germline, CDR1 is LNHDA and CDR2 is SQIVND (reference sequence). J lost 3 bases, V lost 4 bases, and 11 bases had no gene match. Here the CDR3 reads CASSTRGTGAADTEAFF. CDR3 nucleotide sequence: TGTGCCAGTAGTACAAGGGGGACAGGGGCGGCTGACACTGAAGCTTTCTTT.

The rearrangement uses TRBV6-6 and TRBJ2-7, with a tentative D call TRBD1 (6 bases). Looked up from germline, CDR1 is MNHNY and CDR2 is SVGAGI (reference sequence). This CDR3 has 19 amino acids. The V gene lost 0 bases and the J gene lost 3 bases, with 24 bases spanning the gap. This CDR3 reads CASSYSKITGRRGGYEQYF. The CDR3 region has the DNA TGTGCCAGCAGTTACTCAAAAATCACAGGGCGCAGAGGTGGCTACGAGCAGTACTTC.

This clonotype was recorded a few times. The gene calls are TRBV12-5 and TRBJ2-7, with D perhaps TRBD1 or TRBD2 (5 bases each). Looked up from germline, CDR1 is LGHNT and CDR2 is FRNRAP. This CDR3 has 12 residues. CDR3 in amino acids: CAVFGGDYEQYV. The CDR3 coding sequence is TGTGCCGTATTTGGGGGAGACTACGAGCAGTACGTC.

V usage is TRBV29-1 and J usage is TRBJ2-2, with D possibly being TRBD2 (6 bases). Trimming took 6 bases from V and 4 from J, leaving 15 bases between them. The CDR3 extends over 14 amino acids. From germline, CDR1 is SQVTM and CDR2 ANQGSEA. As DNA, the CDR3 is TGCAGCGTCGTTTGGACTAAGGGCACCGGGGAGCTGTTTTTT. The encoded protein is CSVVWTKGTGELFF.

V is TRBV10-3 and J is TRBJ1-2, with 7 bases fitting TRBD1. The CDR3 is 16 amino acids. The germline V gene has CDR1 ENHRY and CDR2 SYGVKD. V lost 3 bases and J lost 4; bases outside the gene matches: 11. This CDR3 reads CAISDPGTAYIYGYTF. CDR3 sequence (DNA): TGTGCCATCAGTGACCCCGGGACAGCTTACATCTATGGCTACACCTTC.

The chain uses TRBV28 and TRBJ1-5; D is uncertain. The CDR3 extends over 11 amino acids. The germline V and J ends were trimmed by 6 bases and 7 bases, with 7 bases remaining between them. Germline lookup yields CDR1 MDHEN and CDR2 SYDVKM. The CDR3 here is CASSSSQPQHF. CDR3 nucleotides: TGTGCCAGCAGCTCATCCCAGCCCCAGCATTTT.

This clonotype was recorded only once. Here the CDR3 DNA reads TGTGCCAGCAGCTTTCGTGGGGGCCTCGAAGCTTTCTTT. This translates into CASSFRGGLEAFF. The chain employs TRBV5-4 and TRBJ1-1; the D gene is possibly TRBD1 (6 bases). The V gene's germline CDR1 is SGHNT and CDR2 YYREEE (reference sequence). The length of the CDR3 is 13 residues. The ends were cut back, 2 bases at V and 8 bases at J, with 13 bases in the middle.

This clonotype was counted a few times. This rearrangement joins TRBV15 to TRBJ1-1; 9 bases fit TRBD1. The CDR3 runs to 13 residues. The germline V gene has CDR1 LNHNV and CDR2 YYDKDF (reference sequence). The ends lost 8 bases at V and 1 base at J; junction bases unmatched: 2. The CDR3 bases are TGTGCCACCTCACAGGGGGCGAACACTGAAGCTTTCTTT. It is translated as CATSQGANTEAFF.